The entry below describes one TCR beta chain. Repertoires were generated with immunoSEQ multiplex PCR, while TCRdb's copy carries only in-frame clones and drops some. Of under 80,000 clones listed, just over 90% are singletons. This entry is derived from a study of T cell changes during pregnancy in multiple sclerosis. CDR3 length equals 14 residues. V was clipped by 5 bases and J by 6 bases; unmatched bases: 8. CDR1 is MRHNA, CDR2 SNTAGT, per germline. The J gene is TRBJ2-3, the V gene TRBV6-4, with 7 bases lining up with TRBD1. Source: peripheral blood, taken in the second trimester of pregnancy. The sequence came from a female donor with multiple sclerosis, enrolled in a pregnancy study. CDR3 region: CASSSTGLVDTQYF. CDR3 in DNA: TGTGCCAGCAGTTCGACAGGGTTGGTGGATACGCAGTATTTT.